This T cell receptor (beta chain) was sequenced for a study of tumor and adjacent non-tumor tissue in lung cancer. TCRbeta libraries were built with three rounds of nested PCR, modified from ARM-PCR. TCRdb recomputed calls from the multiplex PCR reads with MiXCR, one row per CDR3 protein. Of tens of thousands of distinct CDR3 sequences listed, 60% to 85% are singletons. No cell sorting was done before RNA was extracted from the tissue. The CDR3 sequence is 14 residues long. Germline lookup yields CDR1 SEHNR and CDR2 FQNEAQ (reference sequence). Notes on this clonotype: This could be a read error, since a much larger clone is one nucleotide away.

This receptor was identified in a woman in her forties or fifties with non-small cell lung cancer. Sequencing was performed on lung tumor tissue. The chain joins TRBV7-9 to TRBJ2-1; TRBD2 matches 11 bases. The CDR3 here is CAFSSGRSYNEQLF. DNA of the CDR3: TGTGCCTTCTCTAGCGGGAGGTCCTACAATGAGCAGCTCTTC.